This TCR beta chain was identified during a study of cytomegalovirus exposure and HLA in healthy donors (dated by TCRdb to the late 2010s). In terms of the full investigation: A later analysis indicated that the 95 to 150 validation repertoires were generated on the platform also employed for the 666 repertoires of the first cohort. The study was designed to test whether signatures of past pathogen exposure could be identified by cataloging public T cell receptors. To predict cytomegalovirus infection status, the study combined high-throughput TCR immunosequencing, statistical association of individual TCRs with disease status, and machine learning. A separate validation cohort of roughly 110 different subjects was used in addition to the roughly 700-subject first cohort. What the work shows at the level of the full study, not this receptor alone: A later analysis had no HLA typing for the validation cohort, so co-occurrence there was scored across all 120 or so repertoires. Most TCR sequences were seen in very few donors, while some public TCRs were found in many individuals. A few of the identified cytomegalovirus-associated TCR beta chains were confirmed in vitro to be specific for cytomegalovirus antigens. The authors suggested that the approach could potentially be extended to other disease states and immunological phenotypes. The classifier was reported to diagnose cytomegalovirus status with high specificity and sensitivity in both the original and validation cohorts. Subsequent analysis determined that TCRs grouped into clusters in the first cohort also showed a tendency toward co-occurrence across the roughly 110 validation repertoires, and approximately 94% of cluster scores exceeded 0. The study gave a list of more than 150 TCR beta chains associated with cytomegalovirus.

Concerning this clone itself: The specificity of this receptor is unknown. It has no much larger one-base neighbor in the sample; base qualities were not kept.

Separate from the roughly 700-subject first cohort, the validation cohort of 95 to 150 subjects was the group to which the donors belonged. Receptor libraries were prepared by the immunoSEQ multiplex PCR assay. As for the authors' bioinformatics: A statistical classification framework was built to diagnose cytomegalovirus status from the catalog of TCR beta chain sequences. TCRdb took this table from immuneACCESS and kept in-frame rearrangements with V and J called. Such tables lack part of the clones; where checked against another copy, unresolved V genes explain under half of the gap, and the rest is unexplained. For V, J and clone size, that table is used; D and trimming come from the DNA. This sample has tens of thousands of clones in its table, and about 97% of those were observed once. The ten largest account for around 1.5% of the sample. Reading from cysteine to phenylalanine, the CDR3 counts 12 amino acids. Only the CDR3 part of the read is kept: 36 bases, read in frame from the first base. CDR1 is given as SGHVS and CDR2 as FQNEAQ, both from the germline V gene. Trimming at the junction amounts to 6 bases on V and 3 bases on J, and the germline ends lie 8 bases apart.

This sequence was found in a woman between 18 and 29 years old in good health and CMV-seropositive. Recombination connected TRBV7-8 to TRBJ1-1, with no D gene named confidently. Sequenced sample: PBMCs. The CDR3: CASREGHTEAFF. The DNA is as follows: TGTGCCAGCAGGGAGGGTCACACTGAAGCTTTCTTT.